The rows below give T cell receptor beta chains drawn from one sample of a study of T-cell memory formation after mild COVID-19. TCRdb independently ran MiXCR on the 5' RACE reads; one entry per CDR3 protein. The repertoire holds some 300,000 distinct CDR3 sequences, with about 20% as singletons. The sequencing sample was made of PBMCs or a T cell subset sorted from them (not recorded which). The receptors originated from a man aged 18 to 29 who had mild COVID-19 (a few samples of this study predate the infection). Cell type and time point are not known. Each CDR3 is given with its conserved first and last residue. D genes are given only for firm matches. Size is stated for part of the rows, as once, few or many counts, or as a class when the clone is expanded.

clone size	D gene	V gene	J gene	CDR3 length	CDR3 DNA	CDR3 protein
few	-	TRBV4-3	TRBJ1-6	14	TGCGCCAGCAGCCAAGTCCGGACTAATTCACCCCTCCACTTT	CASSQVRTNSPLHF
-	-	TRBV4-2	TRBJ2-3	15	TGTGCCAGCAGCCGACGGGAATCTGGCACAGATACGCAGTATTTT	CASSRRESGTDTQYF
once	-	TRBV27	TRBJ1-3	15	TGTGCCAGCAGTTTAGACGGTACTGGAGGAAACACCATATATTTT	CASSLDGTGGNTIYF
few	TRBD1	TRBV7-9	TRBJ1-6	15	TGTGCCAGCAGGCCTCCGGGACAGGGGACTCCACCCCTCCACTTT	CASRPPGQGTPPLHF
-	TRBD1	TRBV6-2/TRBV6-3	TRBJ1-1	14	TGTGCCAGCAGTCCTTGGACAGGAGGGGCTGAAGCTTTCTTT	CASSPWTGGAEAFF
few	-	TRBV4-1	TRBJ1-2	13	TGCGCCAGCAGGCACGACAGATCCAGTGGCTACACCTTC	CASRHDRSSGYTF
few	-	TRBV4-1	TRBJ2-1	13	TGCGCCAGCAGTTTAGCGTTCACCAATGAGCAGTTCTTC	CASSLAFTNEQFF
-	-	TRBV24-1	TRBJ2-2	13	TGTGCCACCAGTCAGGGGATAGACGGGGAGCTGTTTTTT	CATSQGIDGELFF
few	TRBD2	TRBV11-2	TRBJ2-5	19	TGTGCCAGCAGCCTCTCATTAAGGACTAGCGGGGTTTTGTTGGAGACCCAGTACTTC	CASSLSLRTSGVLLETQYF
-	-	TRBV7-2	TRBJ2-2	14	TGTGCCAGCAGCCCCTGGCACAACACCGGGGAGCTGTTTTTT	CASSPWHNTGELFF
-	-	TRBV20-1	TRBJ1-5	13	TGCAGTGCCGCAGGACAGCAAAATCAGCCCCAGCATTTT	CSAAGQQNQPQHF
few	TRBD2	TRBV7-9	TRBJ2-4	15	TGTGCCAGCAGCCTCAGACTAGCGGGGGAAAACATTCAGTACTTC	CASSLRLAGENIQYF
-	TRBD1	TRBV7-2	TRBJ2-6	16	TGTGCCAGGAAAGACAGGGTTGTGGCTGGGGCCAACGTCCTGACTTTC	CARKDRVVAGANVLTF
-	-	TRBV4-1	TRBJ1-6	15	TGCGCCAGCAGCCAAGACGGGGCAGTGTCTTCACCCCTCCACTTT	CASSQDGAVSSPLHF
many	-	TRBV7-2	TRBJ1-5	14	TGTGCCAGCAGCAAGGGAGCCGGTGGCCAGCCCCAGCATTTT	CASSKGAGGQPQHF
-	TRBD2	TRBV11-2	TRBJ2-2	18	TGTGCCAGCAGCTCGTGGACTAGCGGGGGGGCGAACACCGGGGAGCTGTTTTTT	CASSSWTSGGANTGELFF
-	-	TRBV5-4	TRBJ1-6	15	TGTGCCAGCAGCACGGACCGAGTCGAAAATTCACCCCTCCACTTT	CASSTDRVENSPLHF
once	-	TRBV6-5	TRBJ1-1	15	TGTGCCAGCAGTTACCCCAGGGGAATGAACACTGAAGCTTTCTTT	CASSYPRGMNTEAFF
-	TRBD1	TRBV7-8	TRBJ2-5	16	TGTGCCAGCAGCCCTACCCCGGACAGGGGGCTAGAGACCCAGTACTTC	CASSPTPDRGLETQYF
few	TRBD2	TRBV11-2	TRBJ2-7	15	TGTGCCAGCAGCTCTACTAGCGGGGCGACCTACGAGCAGTACTTC	CASSSTSGATYEQYF
-	TRBD1	TRBV4-1	TRBJ2-5	14	TGCGCCAGCAGCAGATACAGGGGCCAAGAGACCCAGTACTTC	CASSRYRGQETQYF
few	-	TRBV6-2/TRBV6-3	TRBJ2-5	16	TGTGCCAGCAGTGCTATTAGACTAGGCAGCGAAGAGACCCAGTACTTC	CASSAIRLGSEETQYF
few	TRBD1	TRBV28	TRBJ2-3	16	TGTGCCAGCAGTTTCCAGGACAGGGGGAAGGAGGATACGCAGTATTTT	CASSFQDRGKEDTQYF
few	-	TRBV6-2/TRBV6-3	TRBJ1-5	15	TGTGCCAGCAGTTTACTGGGACGGGATAATCAGCCCCAGCATTTT	CASSLLGRDNQPQHF
-	-	TRBV7-2	TRBJ2-7	13	TGTGCCAGCAGCTCGCGAGTAACCTACGAGCAGTACTTC	CASSSRVTYEQYF
-	-	TRBV5-5	TRBJ1-2	13	TGTGCCAGCAGGGCGACAGTTAACTATGGCTACACCTTC	CASRATVNYGYTF
-	-	TRBV10-3	TRBJ1-2	14	TGTGCCATCAGGGTAACAGGGTCGGACTATGGCTACACCTTC	CAIRVTGSDYGYTF
many	TRBD2	TRBV28	TRBJ2-1	14	TGTGCCAGCAGTTTCGGGGGGGTGTACAATGAGCAGTTCTTC	CASSFGGVYNEQFF
-	-	TRBV5-1	TRBJ1-1	14	TGCGCCAGCAGCTTGAGCAGGGCCAACACTGAAGCTTTCTTT	CASSLSRANTEAFF
many	-	TRBV5-1	TRBJ2-3	14	TGCGCCAGCAGCTTGGAGACCAGCACAGATACGCAGTATTTT	CASSLETSTDTQYF
-	TRBD2	TRBV20-1	TRBJ2-4	18	TGCAGTGCTAGGGGGGGGACTAGCGGGGCCGGGGCCAAAAACATTCAGTACTTC	CSARGGTSGAGAKNIQYF
-	-	TRBV29-1	TRBJ1-1	13	TGCAGCGTTGAGGTGAACCAGAACACTGAAGCTTTCTTT	CSVEVNQNTEAFF
few	-	TRBV7-9	TRBJ1-5	14	TGTGCCAGCAGCTTGTTGGGGAGCAATCAGCCCCAGCATTTT	CASSLLGSNQPQHF
-	TRBD1	TRBV2	TRBJ1-1	13	TGTGCCAGCAGTCCGACAGGGGCTACTGAAGCTTTCTTT	CASSPTGATEAFF
few	TRBD2	TRBV10-3	TRBJ2-3	19	TGTGCCATCAGTGAGCCCGCTAGCGGCGATGCCCTACGCACAGATACGCAGTATTTT	CAISEPASGDALRTDTQYF
-	-	TRBV11-2	TRBJ1-2	12	TGTGCCAGCGGCCACAGATTGTATGGCTACACCTTC	CASGHRLYGYTF
-	-	TRBV20-1	TRBJ2-1	14	TGCAGTGCTAGCCACGGGAGCTCCTACAATGAGCAGTTCTTC	CSASHGSSYNEQFF
few	-	TRBV7-9	TRBJ1-1	15	TGTGCCAGCAGAGCCCAGGGTTCAAGAAAGCCCGAAGCTTTCTTT	CASRAQGSRKPEAFF
-	-	TRBV19	TRBJ2-6	14	TGTGCCAGTAGTTCCTTCTCTGGGGCCAACGTCCTGACTTTC	CASSSFSGANVLTF
once	TRBD2	TRBV4-3	TRBJ2-1	18	TGCGCCAGCAGCCAAGGGTCTTTAGCGGGGGGGCCAGGCAATGAGCAGTTCTTC	CASSQGSLAGGPGNEQFF
-	-	TRBV7-2	TRBJ1-5	16	TGTGCCAGCAGCTTAACCGGGACCCTAGGGAATCAGCCCCAGCATTTT	CASSLTGTLGNQPQHF
few	-	TRBV5-4	TRBJ2-1	14	TGTGCCAGCAGCTTGGAGCTAGCCGGCAATGAGCAGTTCTTC	CASSLELAGNEQFF
many	-	TRBV7-9	TRBJ2-3	12	TGTGCCAGCAGCTTGATCGCAGATACGCAGTATTTT	CASSLIADTQYF
-	TRBD1	TRBV10-3	TRBJ2-7	15	TGTGCCATCAGTGATTGGGACAGACGAACCAACGAGCAGTACTTC	CAISDWDRRTNEQYF
many	-	TRBV5-1	TRBJ2-5	15	TGCGCCAGCAGCTTACAGGGCGGCTACGAAGAGACCCAGTACTTC	CASSLQGGYEETQYF
once	TRBD1	TRBV7-9	TRBJ1-2	15	TGTGCCAGCAGCTCAGGACAGGGGATAGACTATGGCTACACCTTC	CASSSGQGIDYGYTF
-	-	TRBV29-1	TRBJ1-3	14	TGCAGCGTTGCGCCAGGGGTCTCCGGAAACACCATATATTTT	CSVAPGVSGNTIYF
few	-	TRBV15	TRBJ2-5	15	TGTGCCACCAGCAGTCCAACTCGAAGCCAAGAGACCCAGTACTTC	CATSSPTRSQETQYF
few	-	TRBV7-2	TRBJ2-3	16	TGTGCCAGCAGCTCCTCAGGGCGGGGGCGCACAGATACGCAGTATTTT	CASSSSGRGRTDTQYF
few	-	TRBV4-2	TRBJ1-1	14	TGTGCCAGCAGCCAAGGCGGAGGAAACACTGAAGCTTTCTTT	CASSQGGGNTEAFF
-	-	TRBV7-9	TRBJ1-2	15	TGTGCCAGCAGCTTAGCGGGCAGATCATCTTATGGCTACACCTTC	CASSLAGRSSYGYTF
-	-	TRBV29-1	TRBJ2-3	13	TGCAGCGTTAAGGCAGGGAAGGGAGATACGCAGTATTTT	CSVKAGKGDTQYF
-	-	TRBV24-1	TRBJ2-3	16	TGTGCCACCAGTGATTTCCGACAGGGTGGGAGGGGTACGCAGTATTTT	CATSDFRQGGRGTQYF